Listed below are T cell receptor beta chains from one sample, sequenced in a study of cytomegalovirus exposure and HLA in healthy donors. Assay used: immunoSEQ multiplex PCR; TCRdb lists only in-frame clones, some missing. Reported are approximately 80,000 clones; the ten largest clones contain approximately 1%. Material for sequencing was PBMCs. Source of these receptors: a woman younger than 45 in good health and CMV-seronegative. The CDR3 runs from the conserved cysteine through the conserved F or W. The order of the fields is J gene, V gene, CDR3 protein.

j_gene: TRBJ2-7; v_gene: TRBV29-1; CDR3aa: CSVGTSGTEQYF
j_gene: TRBJ1-6; v_gene: TRBV4-1; CDR3aa: CASSQDIRPPDSPLHF
j_gene: TRBJ1-1; v_gene: TRBV27; CDR3aa: CASSPRTGGSGNEAFF
j_gene: TRBJ2-7; v_gene: TRBV19; CDR3aa: CASSIDLTSGSHYEQYF
j_gene: TRBJ2-7; v_gene: TRBV6-1; CDR3aa: CASSEEGLGLAGSYEQYF
j_gene: TRBJ1-4; v_gene: TRBV15; CDR3aa: CATSKTGGGDEKLFF
j_gene: TRBJ2-7; v_gene: TRBV27; CDR3aa: CASSPGLTTSYEQYF
j_gene: TRBJ1-3; v_gene: TRBV6-1; CDR3aa: CASSDRGQGSGNTIYF
j_gene: TRBJ2-7; v_gene: TRBV30; CDR3aa: CAWSAPGMAYEQYF
j_gene: TRBJ2-3; v_gene: TRBV6-5; CDR3aa: CASKVMSGTDTQYF
j_gene: TRBJ1-1; v_gene: TRBV7-9; CDR3aa: CASSSYRGENTEAFF
j_gene: TRBJ2-7; v_gene: TRBV28; CDR3aa: CASSTSGQQAYEQYF
j_gene: TRBJ2-7; v_gene: TRBV7-2; CDR3aa: CASSGRDRGEYEQYF
j_gene: TRBJ2-6; v_gene: TRBV5-6; CDR3aa: CASSLEQGAVTGANVLTF
j_gene: TRBJ2-5; v_gene: TRBV11-2; CDR3aa: CASSLLAGGPGETQYF
j_gene: TRBJ2-7; v_gene: TRBV6-1; CDR3aa: CASAGGPAYEQYF
j_gene: TRBJ1-2; v_gene: TRBV6-5; CDR3aa: CASSSGHNYGYTF
j_gene: TRBJ1-4; v_gene: TRBV5-1; CDR3aa: CASSRATNEKLFF
j_gene: TRBJ1-2; v_gene: TRBV6-5; CDR3aa: CASSPDRARDGYTF
j_gene: TRBJ1-2; v_gene: TRBV19; CDR3aa: CASSPRQFGYGYTF
j_gene: TRBJ2-7; v_gene: TRBV30; CDR3aa: CAGSAPGTSDYEQYF
j_gene: TRBJ2-3; v_gene: TRBV30; CDR3aa: CAWSGNRGPTDTQYF
j_gene: TRBJ2-1; v_gene: TRBV6-5; CDR3aa: CASSYGTGRYNEQFF
j_gene: TRBJ1-1; v_gene: TRBV7-9; CDR3aa: CASSSRANTEAFF
j_gene: TRBJ2-7; v_gene: TRBV23-1; CDR3aa: CASSQSRQFYEQYF
j_gene: TRBJ2-1; v_gene: TRBV4-1; CDR3aa: CASSRGLAGGDNEQFF
j_gene: TRBJ2-3; v_gene: TRBV9; CDR3aa: CASSPQGSYTDTQYF
j_gene: TRBJ2-3; v_gene: TRBV30; CDR3aa: CAGRYGLARTDTQYF
j_gene: TRBJ1-1; v_gene: TRBV27; CDR3aa: CASRARDRNTEAFF
j_gene: TRBJ2-1; v_gene: TRBV30; CDR3aa: CAWRGDRAYNEQFF
j_gene: TRBJ2-5; v_gene: TRBV7-9; CDR3aa: CASSFPVRQETQYF
j_gene: TRBJ1-2; v_gene: TRBV5-1; CDR3aa: CASTHGAGDDGYTF
j_gene: TRBJ1-4; v_gene: TRBV2; CDR3aa: CASSTGFNEKLFF
j_gene: TRBJ2-5; v_gene: TRBV7-6; CDR3aa: CASSLAATGTSETQYF
j_gene: TRBJ1-2; v_gene: TRBV5-6; CDR3aa: CASSFGAGGTTF
j_gene: TRBJ1-2; v_gene: TRBV10-2; CDR3aa: CASGQGWYGYTF
j_gene: TRBJ1-3; v_gene: TRBV18; CDR3aa: CASSPSAGGGNTIYF
j_gene: TRBJ2-4; v_gene: TRBV4-1; CDR3aa: CASSQTGGTLSRHIQYF
j_gene: TRBJ1-1; v_gene: TRBV5-5; CDR3aa: CASSAEQGVGTEAFF
j_gene: TRBJ2-6; v_gene: TRBV19; CDR3aa: CASRDRVSGANVLTF
j_gene: TRBJ2-2; v_gene: TRBV4-1; CDR3aa: CASSQVGQAGELFF
j_gene: TRBJ1-1; v_gene: TRBV29-1; CDR3aa: CSVIDGDITEAFF
j_gene: TRBJ2-5; v_gene: TRBV6-1; CDR3aa: CASSDFRALYQETQYF
j_gene: TRBJ1-2; v_gene: TRBV2; CDR3aa: CASRDRADYGYTF
j_gene: TRBJ2-5; v_gene: TRBV27; CDR3aa: CASSADRVNQETQYF
j_gene: TRBJ1-1; v_gene: TRBV6-1; CDR3aa: CASTQVMNTEAFF
j_gene: TRBJ2-7; v_gene: TRBV5-4; CDR3aa: CASSLGAGIAYEQYF
j_gene: TRBJ2-1; v_gene: TRBV5-1; CDR3aa: CASSPPPGQGVFEQFF
j_gene: TRBJ1-5; v_gene: TRBV5-6; CDR3aa: CASSLTDRPNQPQHF
j_gene: TRBJ2-1; v_gene: TRBV6-6; CDR3aa: CASSPPRTGDFSEQFF
j_gene: TRBJ1-2; v_gene: TRBV4-1; CDR3aa: CASSRTGQRTGGYGYTF
j_gene: TRBJ2-3; v_gene: TRBV15; CDR3aa: CATSRDREGGPSTDTQYF
j_gene: TRBJ1-1; v_gene: TRBV6-6; CDR3aa: CASSYSPDSNTEAFF
j_gene: TRBJ1-3; v_gene: TRBV7-2; CDR3aa: CASSYDRGPGNTIYF
j_gene: TRBJ1-1; v_gene: TRBV7-8; CDR3aa: CASRHTAGQGLNTEAFF
j_gene: TRBJ1-1; v_gene: TRBV6-6; CDR3aa: CASSYPDRSEAFF
j_gene: TRBJ2-7; v_gene: TRBV5-1; CDR3aa: CASSLAGRLASEQYF